This passage covers 27 T cell receptor beta chains from one sample sequenced in a study of T cell clusters in autoimmune cytopenias. TRB was amplified by touch-down multiplex PCR, primer pools A and B combined. Each CDR3 protein gets one entry in TCRdb, which reprocessed the multiplex PCR reads and gives no DNA. The sample spans 9,500 or so distinct CDR3 sequences; the ten largest clones claim nearly 9.5%. Each sample's input was roughly 270 ng genomic DNA, 30,000 to 45,000 genome equivalents. Sequencing used peripheral blood. All receptors derive from a human donor with an autoimmune cytopenia or autoimmune hepatitis (not recorded which).

This chain joins TRBV11-2 and TRBJ2-2; no DNA is available, so the TRBD1 call from TCRdb remains unchecked. Germline V lookup: CDR1 SGHAT, CDR2 FQNNGV. CDR3 length equals 15 residues. CDR3 region: CASSFLGPLNGELFF.

This clonotype is labeled medium-sized based on frequency. The chain recombines TRBV19 with TRBJ2-3; TCRdb gives TRBD1 as the D gene, but with no DNA this cannot be confirmed. From germline, CDR1 is LNHDA and CDR2 SQIVND (reference sequence). The CDR3 is 15 amino acids. The CDR3 protein is CASSIAGLDTDTQYF.

By frequency, this clonotype is medium-sized. The rearrangement links TRBV6-5 to TRBJ2-1; with no DNA, the TCRdb D assignment of TRBD1 cannot be verified. Germline V gene lookup returns CDR1 MNHEY and CDR2 SVGAGI. CDR3 size: 15 residues. The CDR3 loop is CASSTTGHISNEQFF.

By frequency, this clonotype is medium-sized. V is TRBV27 and J is TRBJ1-2. From germline, CDR1 is MNHEY and CDR2 SMNVEV (reference sequence). The CDR3 totals 13 residues. CDR3 sequence: CASSLIGTDGYTF.

V gene TRBV2 combines with J gene TRBJ1-1. The CDR3 extends over 15 amino acids. Germline CDR1 SNHLY, CDR2 FYNNEI. The CDR3 loop reads CASSERWVGSTEAFF. The entire variable domain, with the rest obtained from reference TRBV2 and TRBJ1-1, is as follows: EPEVTQTPSHQVTQMGQEVILRCVPISNHLYFYWYRQILGQKVEFLVSFYNNEISEKSEIFDDQFSVERPDGSNFTLKIRSTKLEDSAMYFCASSERWVGSTEAFFGQGTRLTVV.

This clonotype is called medium-sized based on its frequency. This chain links TRBV6-2 or TRBV6-3 with TRBJ2-1; TCRdb calls TRBD2, which cannot be checked without DNA. This CDR3 is built from 15 residues. Germline-derived CDR1 and CDR2 are MNHEY and SVGEGT. The CDR3 region is CASSNLAGGQNEQFF.

By frequency, this clonotype registers medium-sized. The rearrangement links TRBV19 to TRBJ2-3; TCRdb proposes TRBD1, but this gene call is untestable without DNA. Looked up from germline, CDR1 is LNHDA and CDR2 is SQIVND (reference sequence). The length of the CDR3 is 13 residues. The CDR3 sequence is CASSSGRTDTQYF.

The genes are TRBV11-2 and TRBJ2-5; the TCRdb call, TRBD1, lacks DNA for checking. Germline lookup yields CDR1 SGHAT and CDR2 FQNNGV. The CDR3 contains 18 residues. This CDR3 is CASSQNLGGRGQWETQYF. The full variable domain, in which reference TRBV11-2 and TRBJ2-5 provide the parts outside the CDR3, is EAGVAQSPRYKIIEKRQSVAFWCNPISGHATLYWYQQILGQGPKLLIQFQNNGVVDDSQLPKDRFSAERLKGVDSTLKIQPAKLEDSAVYLCASSQNLGGRGQWETQYFGPGTRLLVL.

Measured by frequency, this clonotype is medium-sized. This chain joins TRBV19 and TRBJ1-3. The CDR3 runs 13 residues. CDR1 and CDR2 from the germline V gene are LNHDA and SQIVND (reference sequence). The CDR3 loop reads CASSQQSGNTIYF.

The rearrangement uses TRBV5-1 and TRBJ1-6. The CDR3 contains 16 residues. Germline V gives CDR1 SGHRS, CDR2 YFSETQ. The CDR3 sequence: CASSLGTARSNSPLHF.

By frequency, this clonotype registers medium-sized (0.01 to 0.1%). This chain joins TRBV11-1 and TRBJ2-3; TCRdb outputs TRBD1, but without DNA this stays unchecked. CDR3 length: 15 amino acids. In germline, CDR1 is SGHAT, CDR2 FQDESV (reference sequence). The CDR3 loop reads CASSGGQTLTDTQYF.

The chain combines TRBV19 with TRBJ1-1; TCRdb indicates TRBD1, and absent DNA this call remains unverified. The CDR3 runs 12 residues. CDR1 is LNHDA, CDR2 SQIVND, per germline (reference sequence). The CDR3 reads CAARGMNTEAFF.

This chain connects TRBV12-3 or TRBV12-4 to TRBJ1-6. This CDR3 spans 14 amino acids. The CDR3 protein is CASSLAARNSPLHF.

The chain joins TRBV18 to TRBJ1-4; the D call of TRBD1 rests on TCRdb alone, since no DNA is present to check it. The CDR3 is 15 residues long. Germline CDR1 reads KGHSH; CDR2 reads LQKENI. The CDR3 reads CASSPAGTGNEKLFF.

By frequency, this clonotype registers medium-sized (0.01 to 0.1%). This sequence joins TRBV5-6 and TRBJ2-7; TCRdb returns TRBD2, unconfirmable since there is no DNA. Germline assignment: CDR1 SGHDT and CDR2 YYEEEE. The CDR3 consists of 15 residues. This CDR3 reads CASSAGLAGTYEQYF.

According to its frequency, this clonotype is medium-sized (0.01 to 0.1%). The chain has TRBV19 and TRBJ2-1; TCRdb gives TRBD2 as the D gene, but with no DNA this cannot be confirmed. The CDR3 runs 16 residues. Germline values: CDR1 LNHDA, CDR2 SQIVND (reference sequence). CDR3 region: CASSIIAGGSYNEQFF.

The CDR3 region is CASKGGGAKDTQYF. The rearrangement joins TRBV5-1 to TRBJ2-3; TCRdb names TRBD2, which stays unverified in the absence of DNA. This CDR3 contains 14 residues. Germline CDR1 and CDR2: SGHRS and YFSETQ.

V gene TRBV4-3 combines with J gene TRBJ2-5; there is no DNA to check the TCRdb D call of TRBD1. The germline V gene has CDR1 LGHNA and CDR2 YSLEER. The CDR3 is made up of 14 amino acids. CDR3 sequence: CASSQGGRWETQYF.

This clonotype counts as medium-sized by frequency. The CDR3: CAWSVGSGIIYEQYF. J is TRBJ2-7 and V is TRBV30; as DNA is missing, the TRBD2 call by TCRdb cannot be tested. Per germline, CDR1 GTSNPN and CDR2 SVGIG (reference sequence). The CDR3 is 15 amino acids. Combining the CDR3 with reference TRBV30 and TRBJ2-7 gives the whole variable domain SQTIHQWPATLVQPVGSPLSLECTVEGTSNPNLYWYRQAAGRGLQLLFYSVGIGQISSEVPQNLSASRPQDRQFILSSKKLLLSDSGFYLCAWSVGSGIIYEQYFGPGTRLTVT.

Measured by frequency, this clonotype is medium-sized. The chain recombines TRBV5-6 with TRBJ2-5; TCRdb's D call of TRBD2 is untestable without DNA. Germline loops: CDR1 SGHDT, CDR2 YYEEEE. The CDR3 loop spans 12 amino acids. CDR3: CASTTPKETQYF.

J is TRBJ2-4 and V is TRBV7-9; TCRdb's D call of TRBD1 is untestable without DNA. This CDR3 spans 18 amino acids. The germline V gene has CDR1 SEHNR and CDR2 FQNEAQ (reference sequence). The CDR3 here is CASSSGQGGPLAKNIQYF.

The rearrangement joins TRBV7-9 to TRBJ1-3. Germline CDR1 reads SEHNR; CDR2 reads FQNEAQ (reference sequence). The CDR3 totals 14 residues. This chain's CDR3 is CASSQTETRNTIYF.

The chain carries TRBV19 and TRBJ2-7; the TRBD1 assignment by TCRdb is unverifiable without DNA. Germline V CDR1 and CDR2: LNHDA, SQIVND (reference sequence). The CDR3 is made up of 13 amino acids. CDR3 residues: CASRDSYSYEQYF.

Its frequency marks this clonotype as medium-sized. V usage is TRBV6-5 and J usage is TRBJ1-1; the D call of TRBD1 rests on TCRdb alone, since no DNA is present to check it. This CDR3 comprises 14 residues. The germline V gene encodes CDR1 MNHEY and CDR2 SVGAGI. This CDR3 is CASSYYGGNTEAFF.

The chain combines TRBV28 with TRBJ1-3. In germline, CDR1 is MDHEN, CDR2 SYDVKM. The CDR3 consists of 17 residues. The CDR3 protein is CASISPGRTLSGNTIYF.

The chain recombines TRBV27 with TRBJ2-1; TCRdb's D call of TRBD1 is untestable without DNA. This CDR3 region has 16 residues. CDR1 MNHEY and CDR2 SMNVEV come from the germline V gene (reference sequence). CDR3: CASSFSPGGSYNEQFF.

This chain uses TRBV20-1 with TRBJ2-7; the D call of TRBD2 rests on TCRdb alone, since no DNA is present to check it. This CDR3 has 15 amino acids. Germline CDR1 DFQATT, CDR2 SNEGSKA (reference sequence). Here the CDR3 reads CSARDPRLAAYEQYF.